These T cell receptor beta chains were read from a single sample in a study of molecular identifiers for immune sequencing clone quantification. Each CDR3 protein is one row after TCRdb ran MiXCR on the PCR reads. Of over 600,000 distinct CDR3 sequences in the sample, less than 20% were seen once. Sequenced input: naive CD8+ T cells from blood, with Jurkat cell RNA spiked in. The receptors were gathered from a human donor in good health. Some libraries in this study had Jurkat cell RNA spiked in. CDR3s include the opening cysteine and the closing phenylalanine or tryptophan. A D gene is named only where the DNA matches it firmly. Rows give clone size only sometimes, using once, few, many, or a class for an expanded clone.

D | J | size | V | DNA | CDR3
- | TRBJ1-2 | many | TRBV6-5 | TGTGCCAGCAGTTACTCTGCAGGAGCCTATGGCTACACCTTC | CASSYSAGAYGYTF
- | TRBJ1-1 | many | TRBV7-9 | TGCGCCAGCAGTCCTGGATTTTTGAACACTGAAGCTTTCTTT | CASSPGFLNTEAFF
TRBD2 | TRBJ2-5 | - | TRBV4-1 | TGCGCCAGCAGCCAAGACACTCTTGACCGGACTAGCGGACAAGAGACCCAGTACTTC | CASSQDTLDRTSGQETQYF
TRBD1 | TRBJ1-4 | many | TRBV13 | TGTGCCAGCAGCGGTTACAGGGGTGCAACTAATGAAAAACTGTTTTTT | CASSGYRGATNEKLFF
TRBD1 | TRBJ2-5 | - | TRBV27 | TGTGCCAGCAGTTTATTGGGGACAGGGGTAGAAGAGACCCAGTACTTC | CASSLLGTGVEETQYF
- | TRBJ1-1 | many | TRBV13 | TGTGCCGGGGCAGGACCGAACACTGAAGCTTTCTTT | CAGAGPNTEAFF
TRBD2 | TRBJ2-7 | many | TRBV5-1 | TGCGCCAGCAGCTTGTCCGAGACTAGCGGGGATAGCTCCTACGAGCAGTACTTC | CASSLSETSGDSSYEQYF
- | TRBJ2-2 | many | TRBV6-5 | TGTGCCAGCAGTTATTCCGGGACAACGAACACCGGGGAGCTGTTTTTT | CASSYSGTTNTGELFF
- | TRBJ1-1 | - | TRBV27 | TGTGCCAGCAGTACAGGGAATTTGAACACTGAAGCTTTCTTT | CASSTGNLNTEAFF
TRBD1 | TRBJ1-1 | many | TRBV6-5 | TGTGCCAGCAGTTACTCGCTGGACAGGGCTTTCTTGGGCACTGAAGCTTTCTTT | CASSYSLDRAFLGTEAFF
- | TRBJ2-5 | - | TRBV7-9 | TGTGCCAGCAGCTTAATAGCGGAAGAGACCCAGTACTTC | CASSLIAEETQYF
- | TRBJ2-2 | - | TRBV27 | TGTGCCAGCAGTTTATCGGCGGGACAGACCACGAAAAACACCGGGGAGCTGTTTTTT | CASSLSAGQTTKNTGELFF
- | TRBJ2-6 | many | TRBV24-1 | TGTGCCACCAGTGATTCCGGGGGTTCAGGGGCCAACGTCCTGACTTTC | CATSDSGGSGANVLTF
TRBD2 | TRBJ2-1 | - | TRBV2 | TGTGCCAGCAGTGAACCGGCTAGCGGTTACAATGAGCAGTTCTTC | CASSEPASGYNEQFF
TRBD2 | TRBJ2-2 | many | TRBV20-1 | TGCAGTGCCGGGACTAGCGGACTGAACACCGGGGAGCTGTTTTTT | CSAGTSGLNTGELFF
TRBD2 | TRBJ2-5 | few | TRBV3-1 | TGTGCCAGCAGCCCTCCCCGGACTAGCGGGTGGGGGTTACAAGAGACCCAGTACTTC | CASSPPRTSGWGLQETQYF
- | TRBJ2-7 | - | TRBV4-1 | TGCGCCAGCAGCCCACCCGGGATTTACCATCCCTACGAGCAGTACTTC | CASSPPGIYHPYEQYF
TRBD1 | TRBJ2-3 | many | TRBV7-9 | TGTGCCAGCAGCTCTACAGGGGGAGTAAGGATAGATACGCAGTATTTT | CASSSTGGVRIDTQYF
TRBD1 | TRBJ2-3 | many | TRBV2 | TGTGCCAGTAAAGAAGGGGACAGAGATACGCAGTATTTT | CASKEGDRDTQYF
- | TRBJ1-1 | many | TRBV30 | TGTGCCTGGAGTGAGATTGTCACTGAAGCTTTCTTT | CAWSEIVTEAFF
- | TRBJ2-7 | many | TRBV11-2 | TGTGCCAGCAGCCCATGGGCAGGTCTGGGCTACGAGCAGTACTTC | CASSPWAGLGYEQYF
- | TRBJ1-4 | many | TRBV20-1 | TGCAGTGCTAGAGTAGTGGCAGAACCCCATGAAAAACTGTTTTTT | CSARVVAEPHEKLFF
- | TRBJ1-3 | many | TRBV11-2 | TGTGCCAGCAGCTTAGCGAGTGTGACTGGAAACACCATGTATTTT | CASSLASVTGNTMYF
TRBD2 | TRBJ2-5 | many | TRBV13 | TGTGCCAGCAGCTACGCAAGCGGGGGCGAACAAGAGACCCAGTACTTC | CASSYASGGEQETQYF
TRBD2 | TRBJ2-1 | many | TRBV30 | TGTGCCTGGAACTGGCGGGGGGGCGGTGAGCAGTTCTTC | CAWNWRGGGEQFF
TRBD2 | TRBJ2-1 | few | TRBV9 | TGTGCCAGCAACCGCGCGGTTAGCGGGGATTACAATGAGCAGTTCTTC | CASNRAVSGDYNEQFF
- | TRBJ2-3 | many | TRBV14 | TGTGCCAGCAGCCAAAACCCGGGGCCACGCACAGATACGCAGTATTTT | CASSQNPGPRTDTQYF
TRBD1 | TRBJ2-7 | many | TRBV2 | TGTGCCGGGTGGCAGGGGGCCTACGAGCAGTACTTC | CAGWQGAYEQYF
- | TRBJ2-2 | many | TRBV7-9 | TGTGCCAGCAGCCCGACCTACACCGGGGAGCTGTTTTTT | CASSPTYTGELFF
- | TRBJ2-7 | many | TRBV27 | TGTGCCAGCAGCCGGGACTTTGCCTACGAGCAGTACTTC | CASSRDFAYEQYF
- | TRBJ2-7 | many | TRBV11-2 | TGTGCCAGCAGCTCGACGGGGCGCCTCTCCTACGAGCAGTACTTC | CASSSTGRLSYEQYF
TRBD2 | TRBJ2-3 | many | TRBV19 | TGTGCCAGTAGTCGACGCCTAGCGGGAGGGCCAACAGATACGCAGTATTTT | CASSRRLAGGPTDTQYF
- | TRBJ2-4 | many | TRBV7-6 | TGTGCCAGCAGCTCGGGGGGCAGGGGAGACATTCAGTACTTC | CASSSGGRGDIQYF
- | TRBJ2-7 | many | TRBV19 | TGTGCCAGTAGTACCTCCTTGGGGTTGAAATACGAGCAGTACTTC | CASSTSLGLKYEQYF
TRBD2 | TRBJ2-6 | many | TRBV14 | TGTGCCAGCAGCCAAGATTGGGCCCTTGCGGGAGGGCCCGCTGGGGCCAACGTCCTGACTTTC | CASSQDWALAGGPAGANVLTF
- | TRBJ2-4 | many | TRBV20-1 | TGCAGTGCTAGAGACCCGGACCTAGGCCTAGTAGGCATTCAGTACTTC | CSARDPDLGLVGIQYF
- | TRBJ2-7 | many | TRBV4-1 | TGCGCCAGCAGCCAAGACGGGCGCAGTTTCTACGAGCAGTACTTC | CASSQDGRSFYEQYF
- | TRBJ1-5 | many | TRBV12-3/TRBV12-4 | TGTGCCAGCAGCCTAGTAGGGACATCTGGGCAGCCCCAGCATTTT | CASSLVGTSGQPQHF
- | TRBJ2-3 | many | TRBV6-5 | TGTGCCAGCAGCCAAGACTATTACACAGATACGCAGTATTTT | CASSQDYYTDTQYF
TRBD2 | TRBJ2-1 | - | TRBV7-2 | TGTGCCAGCAGCGCGACTAGCGGGGGTAAGCAGTTCTTC | CASSATSGGKQFF